This T cell receptor (beta chain) came from a study of shared clonotypes between healthy human individuals. Notes on the study in general: With a few donors compared, 4.5% to 6.5% of naive CD4 clonotypes were shared.

Negatively enriched CD4+ T cells were divided by CD45RA into naive and memory. With respect to this clone: Its antigen is still unknown.

TCRdb's table, derived via immunoSEQ multiplex PCR, lists solely in-frame clones and lacks some. Of about 1 million clones listed, approximately 72% were seen once; the top ten hold about 1.5%. J lost 7 bases, V lost 8 bases, and 11 bases had no gene match. Germline V lookup: CDR1 MNHNY, CDR2 SVGAGI (reference sequence). The CDR3 has 14 residues. The chain has TRBV6-6 and TRBJ2-7, with 10 bases aligning to TRBD1. The source material was memory CD4+ T cells sorted from blood. The sample's subset: CD45RA-negative fraction. This sequence was found in a man in his late teens or twenties in good health. The CDR3 DNA follows: TGTGCCAGCGGGGTTGGGACAGGGGTCGGAGAGCAGTACTTC. Its translation is CASGVGTGVGEQYF.